One T cell receptor (beta chain) is described in this entry. Its antigen specificity is not known. The input lacks base qualities; no much larger clone sits a single base away. Library preparation was by the immunoSEQ multiplex PCR assay. DNA from the CD4+ T cells that had been cultured and isolated underwent TCR beta CDR3 sequencing. The original pipeline was this. The analysis removed non-productive TCR sequences, trimmed reads to the CDR3 region, and retained only CDR3s that were 7 or more amino acids long. The MANAFEST web app was used to pick out antigen-specific clonotypes by comparing their expansion in peptide wells with that in reference cultures. Positive clones required FDR<0.05 expansion versus reference and all other wells, odds ratio above 5, and frequency above 0.1% in two replicate wells. Cross-reactive clonotypes were defined as significantly expanded in SARS-CoV-2 spike wells and in at least one common cold coronavirus spike condition. Levenshtein distance calculated with the stringdist R package was used to assess CDR3 similarity, and unrooted trees were constructed with ape in R 3.6.1. What TCRdb holds here is the immuneACCESS table cut down to in-frame rearrangements. Part of the clones is not present; checked against another copy, under half of the missing clones reflect an unresolved V gene, and the others are unexplained. V and J calls and clone size are given by that table; D and trimming were obtained from the DNA. Counted in this sample were fewer than 40,000 clones; roughly 62% of them appeared once. The ten largest clones add up to 28% of the sample.

The data are from a study of vaccination effects on CD4 cells after COVID-19 (dated 2022 in TCRdb). Regarding the research as a whole: Two doses of either the BNT162b2 or the mRNA-1273 mRNA SARS-CoV-2 vaccine were administered to participants. In the study, cultures from other donors were sequenced using the Oncomine TCR Beta short-read assay on an Illumina iSeq 100. Altogether, over 9 COVID-19 convalescent patients and several SARS-CoV-2-naive healthy vaccine recipients made up the full study. The study compared SARS-CoV-2 spike-specific CD4+ TCR repertoires before and after mRNA vaccination in COVID-19 convalescent patients and infection-naive vaccine recipients. What the authors observed across the whole study: Clones induced by infection and clones induced by vaccination both contracted markedly at late timepoints after vaccination, which fits with T cell responses waning over time. Among healthy vaccine recipients, nearly all vaccine-induced clones were SARS-CoV-2 mono-reactive, and just 1 of 255 was cross-reactive with common cold coronaviruses. Limitations of the study were the small number of convalescent patients and the absence of early post-infection timepoints.

The CDR3 numbers 11 residues from cysteine through phenylalanine. The kept DNA is CDR3 alone, 33 bases in frame from the first base. V and J lose 10 bases and 4 bases, and a span of 11 bases separates them. CDR1 is given as ENHRY and CDR2 as SYGVKD, both from the germline V gene. In the ViraFEST assay, PBMC were stimulated with viral peptide pools, and antigen-specific CD4+ T cell clonotypes were then identified by expansion using TCR sequencing. After around 11 days of culture, CD4+ T cells were isolated with the EasySep CD4+ T cell isolation kit. The absence of prior SARS-CoV-2 infection in healthy vaccine recipients was confirmed by negative nucleocapsid antibodies before and after vaccination. Each well held roughly 2 million PBMC cultured in IMDM containing around 5% human AB serum, roughly 10 IU/ml IL-2 and gentamicin, along with around 11 ug/ml peptides. Half of the culture medium was replaced with fresh IL-2-containing medium on days 3 and 7. Each peptide stimulation condition was cultured in triplicate wells unless otherwise noted. PBMC were separated from whole blood using Ficoll-Paque Plus gradient centrifugation and were then either cryopreserved at -140C or used fresh. Overlapping peptide pools spanned the spike proteins of SARS-CoV-2 and the common cold coronaviruses HCoV-NL63, HCoV-OC43 and HCoV-229E. The QIAamp micro DNA kit was used to extract genomic DNA from the cultured CD4+ T cells.

Here the sequenced sample was CD4+ T cells from PBMCs cultured with HCoV-229E spike peptides, taken before COVID-19 vaccination. The intended sense of this specimen's cell subset or site label: HCoV-229E spike overlapping peptide pool stimulation. This TCR was sampled from a human donor who received a COVID-19 vaccine. The receptor chain draws on TRBV10-3 and TRBJ2-7, with TRBD1 perhaps the D gene, on 5 matching bases. The DNA sequence is as follows: TGTGCCACCGGAAGGGGTTACGAGCAGTACTTC. The encoded protein is CATGRGYEQYF.